This T cell receptor (beta chain) was captured in a study of CD8+ T cells in alopecia areata (dated by TCRdb to the late 2010s). The study in broad terms: Treated patients were enrolled in an open-label pilot trial of oral tofacitinib, 5 to 10 mg twice daily, for moderate-to-severe alopecia areata. Scalp clonality was compared among normal scalp (n=4), patchy alopecia areata scalp (n=8), and alopecia totalis/universalis scalp (n=8). Biopsies were taken from tofacitinib-treated patients at baseline and at 4 and 24 weeks of treatment, and a later scalp biopsy was taken in several of the tofacitinib-treated patients. Tofacitinib was given for 6 to 18 months, followed by 6 months of follow-up off drug to assess delayed response and recurrence. Scalp tissue and sorted CD4+ and CD8+ peripheral blood T cells from patchy and totalis/universalis alopecia areata patients and from healthy controls were covered by human TCRbeta sequencing. High-throughput TCRbeta sequencing was used to examine T cell clonal expansion in alopecia areata in both the C3H/HeJ mouse model and human patients. Amplification of TCRbeta CDR3 regions was done by immunoSEQ multiplex PCR using 35 Vbeta forward primers and 13 Jbeta reverse primers. The RNA source kit depended on sample type: the PAXgene miRNA kit for fixed scalp, the miRNeasy kit for PBMCs, and the RNeasy kit for mouse skin. Disease severity in treated patients was measured with the SALT score, which quantifies the percentage of affected scalp surface area.

In light of the paper, this sample's treatment or condition label describes: oral pan-JAK inhibitor, 5-10 mg twice daily. Lesional scalp punch biopsies and peripheral blood were obtained from alopecia areata patients. After PBMCs were isolated by density centrifugation and stained for CD3, CD4 and CD8, a FACSAria was used to sort CD4+ and CD8+ T cells. Overall results and qualifications from the work: Tofacitinib significantly decreased scalp clonality and the number of expanded CD8+ clones among the top 100 scalp clones. Because the treated cohort was small and included a single nonresponder, larger studies are needed to assess links between baseline CD8+ expansion and response. Unlike mouse skin, where gammadelta T cells dominate, normal human skin contains resident alphabeta T cells that get sequenced too, which complicates analysis of the scalp TCR repertoire. Many expanded lesional clones were found to persist in scalp and blood during tofacitinib treatment, and relapse after treatment cessation may be partly explained by this persistence. Compared with normal scalp, lesional scalp had higher clonality and more expanded CD8+ clones, particularly in alopecia totalis/universalis, a pattern that suggests antigenic drive. TCR sequences shared between patients were less clear than in mice, possibly partly because of HLA diversity in the patient population.

Libraries were made using the immunoSEQ multiplex PCR assay. RNA was extracted from all samples and reverse transcribed into cDNA, which served as template for TCR sequencing. SuperScript III was used to make first-strand cDNA, primed with a 2:1 mix of oligo-dT and random hexamers. A synthetic immune receptor repertoire was used to measure amplification bias, and any remaining bias was corrected computationally. As for the authors' bioinformatics: After raw reads were preprocessed to remove errors, the CDR3 was defined following IMGT conventions as running from the conserved cysteine to phenylalanine. To get clonality, Shannon entropy was normalized by log2 of the number of productive unique TCRs and the result was subtracted from 1. Scalp TCRbeta sequences were cross-referenced with sorted blood CD4 and CD8 repertoires so that the CD4 or CD8 identity of scalp clones could be inferred. The clones in this table, taken by TCRdb from immuneACCESS, are in-frame only. Not every clone is retained; where verified, under half of the shortfall comes from an unresolved V gene, and the cause of the rest is unknown. V and J calls and clone size come straight from that table; D and trimming were deduced from the DNA. The sample records some 180,000 clones, around 51% of which are singletons. Around 10% of the sample is held by the ten biggest clonotypes.

With respect to this clone: Its specific antigen is unknown. Base qualities were left out, and no much larger clone turns up one base away.

Its CDR3 holds 12 amino acids, cysteine through phenylalanine. CDR3 DNA is the only sequence kept; it has 36 bases, read in frame from the first base. The germline V gene (reference sequence) sets CDR1 to SEHNR and CDR2 to FQNEAQ. Trimming at the junction amounts to 6 bases on V and 9 bases on J, and the germline ends lie 12 bases apart. The receptor's source is a human donor with alopecia areata. The source material was CD8+ T cells sorted from blood, sampled around week 54, from a patient treated with tofacitinib. The chain employs TRBV7-9 and TRBJ2-1; no D gene call is confident. The CDR3 region has the sequence CASSTQEIEQFF. The DNA sequence is as follows: TGTGCCAGCAGTACTCAGGAAATTGAGCAGTTCTTC.